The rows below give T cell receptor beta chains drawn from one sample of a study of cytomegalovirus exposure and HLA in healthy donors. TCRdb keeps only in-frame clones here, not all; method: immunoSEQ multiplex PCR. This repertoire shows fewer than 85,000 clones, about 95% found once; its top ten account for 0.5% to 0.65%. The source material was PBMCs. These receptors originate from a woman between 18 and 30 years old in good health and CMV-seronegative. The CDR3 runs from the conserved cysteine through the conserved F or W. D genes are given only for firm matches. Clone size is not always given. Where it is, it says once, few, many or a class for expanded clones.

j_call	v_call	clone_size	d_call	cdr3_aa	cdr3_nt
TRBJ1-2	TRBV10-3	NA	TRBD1	CAISEPTGGGYTF	TGTGCCATCAGTGAGCCGACAGGGGGTGGCTACACCTTC
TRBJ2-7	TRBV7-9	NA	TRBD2	CASSHRGVSDYEQYF	TGTGCCAGCAGCCATCGGGGGGTTTCAGACTACGAGCAGTACTTC
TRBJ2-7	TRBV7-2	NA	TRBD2	CASSLAGTSGSPYEQYF	TGTGCCAGCAGCTTAGCGGGGACTAGCGGATCACCCTACGAGCAGTACTTC
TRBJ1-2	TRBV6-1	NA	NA	CASSVLGRGIGRPYGYTF	TGTGCCAGCAGTGTTCTCGGCAGGGGAATTGGCAGGCCTTATGGCTACACCTTC
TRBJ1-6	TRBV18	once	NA	CASSPNVNGPGLSNSPLHF	TGTGCCAGCTCACCAAACGTTAACGGGCCAGGGCTGTCTAATTCACCCCTCCACTTT
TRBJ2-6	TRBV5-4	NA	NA	CASSSFSGANVLTF	TGTGCCAGCAGCTCTTTCTCTGGGGCCAACGTCCTGACTTTC
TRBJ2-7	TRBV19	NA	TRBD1	CASQPGTGAYEQYF	TGTGCCAGCCAACCCGGGACAGGGGCCTACGAGCAGTACTTC
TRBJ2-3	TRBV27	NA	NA	CASSLYRDVGTDTQYF	TGTGCCAGCAGTTTATACAGGGATGTTGGCACAGATACGCAGTATTTT
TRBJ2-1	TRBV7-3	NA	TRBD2	CASSLRSGRWNSYNEQFF	TGTGCCAGCAGCTTAAGGAGCGGGAGGTGGAACTCCTACAATGAGCAGTTCTTC
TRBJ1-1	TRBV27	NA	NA	CASTSTTGGVNTEAFF	TGTGCCAGCACCTCCACCACGGGGGGGGTGAACACTGAAGCTTTCTTT